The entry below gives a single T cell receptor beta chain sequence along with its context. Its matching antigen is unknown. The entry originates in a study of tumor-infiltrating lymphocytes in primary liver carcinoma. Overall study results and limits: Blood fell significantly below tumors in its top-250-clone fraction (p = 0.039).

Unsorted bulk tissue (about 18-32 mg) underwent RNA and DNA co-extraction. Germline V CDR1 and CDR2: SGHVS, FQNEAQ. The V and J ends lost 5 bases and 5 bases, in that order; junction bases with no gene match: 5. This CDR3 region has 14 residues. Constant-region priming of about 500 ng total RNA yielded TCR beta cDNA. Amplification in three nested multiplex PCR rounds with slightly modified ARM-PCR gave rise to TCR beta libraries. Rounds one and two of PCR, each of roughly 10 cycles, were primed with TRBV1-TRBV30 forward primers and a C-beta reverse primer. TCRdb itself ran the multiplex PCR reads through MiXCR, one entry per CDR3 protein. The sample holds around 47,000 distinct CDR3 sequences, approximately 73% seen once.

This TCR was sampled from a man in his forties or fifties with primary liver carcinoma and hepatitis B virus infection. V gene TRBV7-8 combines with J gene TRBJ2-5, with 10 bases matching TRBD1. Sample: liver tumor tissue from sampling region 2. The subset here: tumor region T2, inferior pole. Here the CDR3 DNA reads TGTGCCAGCAGCGTGGACAGGGGGATTGAGACCCAGTACTTC. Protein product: CASSVDRGIETQYF. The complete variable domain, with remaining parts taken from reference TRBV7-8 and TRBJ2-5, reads GAGVSQSPRYKVAKRGQDVALRCDPISGHVSLFWYQQALGQGPEFLTYFQNEAQLDKSGLPSDRFFAERPEGSVSTLKIQRTQQEDSAVYLCASSVDRGIETQYFGPGTRLLVL.